A single sample is the source of the 25 T cell receptor beta chains below, sequenced in a study of tumor-infiltrating lymphocytes in primary liver carcinoma. With around 500 ng total RNA as template and a constant-region primer, TCR beta cDNA was made. Construction of TCR beta libraries relied on three successive nested multiplex PCR rounds employing slightly modified ARM-PCR. Each of the first two PCR rounds ran roughly 9 cycles with TRBV1-TRBV30 forward and C-beta reverse primers. TCRdb re-called the multiplex PCR reads with MiXCR, one entry per CDR3 protein. The data show 75,000 to 80,000 distinct CDR3 sequences, roughly two thirds seen once. The study co-extracted DNA and RNA from about 19-30 mg of unsorted bulk tissue. Material for sequencing was tumor-adjacent normal liver tissue. These receptor sequences come from a middle-aged man with primary liver carcinoma and hepatitis B virus infection.

This clonotype has a single count. This is likely a read error, given that the CDR3 carries no conserved phenylalanine or tryptophan at its end. The J gene is TRBJ2-6, the V gene TRBV6-1; unclear D gene. Germline assignment: CDR1 MNHNS and CDR2 SASEGT. This CDR3 has 15 amino acids. CDR3 nucleotides: TGTGTCAGCAGCCCCTGGGCCTCTGGGGCCAACGTCCTGACTTTA. This encodes CVSSPWASGANVLTL.

In regard to this clonotype: One junction end does not reproduce the germline sequence, and a read error may be involved. The CDR3 is CASSYGTRLNTGANVLTF. DNA for the CDR3: TGTGCCAGCTCCTACGGGACAAGGCTAAATACTGGGGCCAATGTCCTGACTTTC. The rearrangement links TRBV12-3 or TRBV12-4 to TRBJ2-6, with D tentatively TRBD1 (6 bases). The length of the CDR3 is 18 residues.

The table lists this clonotype with many counts. The chain links TRBV5-1 to TRBJ2-5; TRBD2 might be the D (6 bases). Trimming took 0 bases from V and 0 from J, leaving 9 bases between them. This CDR3 has 15 residues. CDR1 and CDR2 (germline): SGHRS, YFSETQ. CDR3 nucleotides: TGCGCCAGCAGCTTGGCCGCTAGCGACCAAGAGACCCAGTACTTC. It encodes CASSLAASDQETQYF.

With regard to this clonotype: A junction end diverges from the germline sequence, so it may reflect a read error. Here the CDR3 DNA reads TGTGCTAGCAGCTTCTACAGGGGTAGTACAGATACGCAGTATTTT. Its translation: CASSFYRGSTDTQYF. This chain connects TRBV11-2 to TRBJ2-3; 7 bases align to TRBD1. Germline lookup yields CDR1 SGHAT and CDR2 FQNNGV. The CDR3 has 15 residues.

Comment on this clonotype: The junction shows a germline mismatch at one end, possibly a read error. The rearrangement joins TRBV4-3 to TRBJ2-3; 9 bases agree with TRBD2. The germline gives CDR1 LGHNA, CDR2 YSLEER. The CDR3 consists of 15 residues. The CDR3 DNA reads TGCGCCGGCAGCCAACCTGGTCCTAGCGGGAACATGCAGTATTTT. This encodes CAGSQPGPSGNMQYF.

The rearrangement links TRBV20-1 to TRBJ2-3, with 11 bases that match TRBD2. Germline CDR1 and CDR2: DFQATT and SNEGSKA (reference sequence). The CDR3 loop spans 14 amino acids. V was clipped by 5 bases and J by 6 bases; unmatched bases: 7. CDR3 protein: CSAHLAGGSDTQYF. The DNA for the CDR3 is TGCAGTGCTCATCTAGCGGGAGGATCGGATACGCAGTATTTT.

Comments on this clonotype: A read error may explain this, as a much larger clone is one base away. The CDR3 nucleotides read TGCGCCAGCGAGAGGACGCAAGTTGGGGGCGGCGAGCAGTACTTC. Translated, it gives CASERTQVGGGEQYF. V gene TRBV5-1 combines with J gene TRBJ2-7; tentatively, D is TRBD1 (6 bases). Germline values: CDR1 SGHRS, CDR2 YFSETQ. Trimming cost V 7 bases and J 6 bases, with 23 bases left between them. CDR3 length: 15 residues.

As concerns this clonotype: With a much larger clone just one base away, this may be a read error. The genes are TRBV12-5 and TRBJ1-1; perhaps TRBD1 as D (6 bases). This CDR3 comprises 17 residues. Trimming took off 2 bases at V and 3 bases at J, with 19 bases between the two ends. Germline V lookup: CDR1 LGHNT, CDR2 FRNRAP. The CDR3 DNA sequence: TGTGCTAGTGGTTTGCCTAAAATCCGGGACAAAGACACTGAAGCTTTCTTT. Its translation is CASGLPKIRDKDTEAFF.

Concerning this clonotype: The germline gene is not matched at one end of the junction; a read error may be the cause. For the CDR3, the DNA is TGTGCCAGCGGCCACCATAGGGGGGCCGGGGAGATGTTTTTT. Its translation is CASGHHRGAGEMFF. This chain joins TRBV12-3 or TRBV12-4 and TRBJ2-2, with D tentatively TRBD1 or TRBD2 (6 bases each). The CDR3 contains 14 residues.

V usage is TRBV28 and J usage is TRBJ2-7; the D gene is possibly TRBD1 (6 bases). Trimming removed 6 bases from V and 6 bases from J, with 12 bases in between. The CDR3 has 12 amino acids. In germline, CDR1 is MDHEN, CDR2 SYDVKM. CDR3 coding DNA: TGTGCCAGCAGCACAGGGTCTCTCGAGCAGTACTTC. Protein product: CASSTGSLEQYF.

In regard to this clonotype: An end of the junction differs from the germline gene, which may be a read error. The chain carries TRBV6-1 and TRBJ2-7; D may be TRBD1 or TRBD2 (5 bases each). Germline V gene data show CDR1 as MNHNS and CDR2 as SASEGT. CDR3 size: 18 residues. The CDR3 bases are TGTGACAGCAGTGAAGTCCCATACATGGGGGTCACATCGTACGAGCAGTACTTC. It encodes CDSSEVPYMGVTSYEQYF.

Notes on this clonotype: Since a much larger clone is just one base distant, this may be a read error. V is TRBV28 and J is TRBJ2-1, with TRBD2 matching 11 bases. This CDR3 region has 15 residues. From germline, CDR1 is MDHEN and CDR2 SYDVKM. The CDR3 nucleotides read TGTACCAGCAGCCCACTGTCTAGCGGGAGGAATGAGCAGTTCTTC. This codes for CTSSPLSSGRNEQFF.

As to this clonotype: A read error may produce the germline difference seen at one junction end. The genes are TRBV6-5 and TRBJ2-3; TRBD1 might be the D (5 bases). The CDR3 runs to 14 residues. Germline V gene sequence: CDR1 MNHEY, CDR2 SVGAGI. The CDR3 loop is CTSSRRADSHTQYF. CDR3 nucleotide sequence: TGTACCAGCAGCCGCCGTGCCGACAGCCATACGCAATATTTT.

In regard to this clonotype: A much larger clone differs from this one at a single base, so this may be a read error. V and J are TRBV5-1 and TRBJ2-3; D uncertain. Per the germline V gene, CDR1 is SGHRS and CDR2 is YFSETQ. The CDR3 contains 12 residues. The CDR3 coding sequence is TGCGTCAGCAGCCCCCTTGGGGATACGCAGTATTTT. Amino acid sequence: CVSSPLGDTQYF.

In its sample, this clonotype was seen a few times. A much larger clone differs by one base, so this may be a read error. This chain links TRBV29-1 with TRBJ2-1; 7 nucleotides line up with TRBD2. The germline CDR1 and CDR2 sequences are SQVTM and ANQGSEA. Trimming took 7 bases from V and 16 from J; bases not matched to a gene: 16. CDR3 length: 12 amino acids. The CDR3 DNA sequence: TGCAGCGCTTCTCACCCGTCTGGGACTATTTTCTTC. The encoded protein is CSASHPSGTIFF.

This clonotype was picked up many times. The J gene is TRBJ1-2, the V gene TRBV11-2; D not resolved. The CDR3 extends over 16 amino acids. Trimming stripped 0 bases from V and 8 bases from J, with 19 bases between. Germline CDR1 and CDR2: SGHAT and FQNNGV. Here the CDR3 DNA reads TGTGCCAGCAGCTTAGATTCGGTAGCCTATTCTCGAGGCTACACCTTC. Translation: CASSLDSVAYSRGYTF.

A remark on this clonotype: At one of its ends the junction is not consistent with the germline gene, which may arise from a read error. The chain employs TRBV12-3 or TRBV12-4 and TRBJ2-2, with D possibly being TRBD2 (6 bases). The CDR3 loop spans 17 amino acids. CDR3 loop: CASNHEVAAGYTGELFF. The CDR3, as DNA: TGTGCCAGCAACCACGAGGTAGCGGCGGGATACACAGGGGAGCTGTTTTTT.

On this clonotype: A read error is likely, as this CDR3 ends without the conserved phenylalanine or tryptophan. The chain has TRBV29-1 and TRBJ2-2, with a tentative D call TRBD2 (6 bases). CDR3 length: 11 amino acids. Germline CDR1 reads SQVTM; CDR2 reads ANQGSEA. The V end lost 8 bases, the J end lost 6 bases, and 10 bases lay between the germline ends. The CDR3 loop reads CSIGEAGELFL. The CDR3 bases are TGCAGCATAGGGGAGGCCGGGGAGCTGTTTTTA.

The CDR3 spells CASSYTGGSEAFF. The CDR3 DNA follows: TGTGCCAGCAGTTACACAGGGGGCTCTGAAGCTTTCTTT. The chain recombines TRBV6-6 with TRBJ1-1; 9 bases align to TRBD1. The CDR3 loop spans 13 amino acids. J was trimmed by 6 bases and V by 2 bases; bases with no gene match: 1. Germline V gene lookup returns CDR1 MNHNY and CDR2 SVGAGI (reference sequence).

As regards this clonotype: A read error may account for a junction end that differs from germline. The genes are TRBV12-5 and TRBJ2-7, with D tentatively TRBD1 or TRBD2 (5 bases each). CDR1 is LGHNT and CDR2 is FRNRAP in the germline V gene. This CDR3 region has 13 residues. This CDR3 is CASEGTGSYWQYF. In DNA form, the CDR3 reads TGTGCCAGTGAGGGGACCGGTTCCTACTGGCAGTACTTC.

This clonotype was observed many times. The chain combines TRBV6-5 with TRBJ2-1; 10 nucleotides align to TRBD2. The CDR3 loop spans 15 amino acids. Germline assignment: CDR1 MNHEY and CDR2 SVGAGI. The V and J ends lost 6 bases and 5 bases, in that order; junction bases with no gene match: 7. CDR3 loop: CASRSGTSEHNEQFF. The CDR3 region has the DNA TGTGCCAGCAGATCCGGGACTAGCGAACACAATGAGCAGTTCTTC.

This clonotype came up many times. The CDR3 spells CASSLDNEQFF. The CDR3 DNA sequence: TGTGCCAGCAGCTTGGACAATGAGCAGTTCTTC. The chain carries TRBV5-6 and TRBJ2-1; no clear D gene. Trimming took 0 bases from V and 5 from J, leaving 0 bases between them. CDR3 size: 11 residues. Germline-derived CDR1 and CDR2 are SGHDT and YYEEEE.

This clonotype turned up a few times. This may be a read error: a much more frequent sequence differs by one nucleotide. The CDR3 loop is CAWSEQMDQPQHF. CDR3 in DNA: TGTGCCTGGAGTGAACAGATGGATCAGCCCCAGCATTTT. This chain joins TRBV30 and TRBJ1-5, with unresolved D. The CDR3 consists of 13 residues. Trimming took off 1 base at V and 5 bases at J, with 9 bases between the two ends. Germline CDR1 reads GTSNPN; CDR2 reads SVGIG (reference sequence).

This chain links TRBV29-1 with TRBJ1-5, with a tentative D call TRBD1 (6 bases). The CDR3 totals 13 residues. V lost 4 bases, J lost 9 bases, and 16 bases lay in between. CDR1 SQVTM and CDR2 ANQGSEA come from the germline V gene. The CDR3 protein is CSVVGQINMPQHF. CDR3 nucleotides: TGCAGCGTTGTCGGACAGATCAATATGCCCCAGCATTTT.

The rearrangement uses TRBV20-1 and TRBJ2-7; 8 nucleotides align to TRBD1. After removal of 5 bases from V and 6 bases from J, the junction contained 9 bases not matched to a gene. Germline V CDR1 and CDR2: DFQATT, SNEGSKA (reference sequence). The CDR3 has 13 residues. CDR3 sequence: CSADRGLYAEQYF. CDR3 DNA: TGCAGTGCTGACAGGGGACTCTATGCCGAGCAGTACTTC.